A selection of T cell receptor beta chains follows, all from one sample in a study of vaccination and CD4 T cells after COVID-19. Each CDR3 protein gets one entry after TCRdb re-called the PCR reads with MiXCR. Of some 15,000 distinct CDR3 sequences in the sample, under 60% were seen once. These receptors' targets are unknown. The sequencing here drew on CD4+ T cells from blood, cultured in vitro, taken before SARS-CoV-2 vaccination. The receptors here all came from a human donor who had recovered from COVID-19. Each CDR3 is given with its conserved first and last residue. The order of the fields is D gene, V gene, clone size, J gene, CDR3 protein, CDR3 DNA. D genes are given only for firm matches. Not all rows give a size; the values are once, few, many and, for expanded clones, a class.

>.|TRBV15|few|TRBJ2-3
CATSRNTDTQYF
TGTGCCACCAGCAGAAACACAGATACGCAGTATTTT
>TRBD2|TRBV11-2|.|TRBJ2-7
CASSTGLAGVGPEQYF
TGTGCCAGCAGCACGGGACTAGCGGGAGTCGGACCCGAGCAGTACTTC
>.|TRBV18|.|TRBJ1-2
CASSLQQGGYGYTF
TGTGCCAGCTCACTGCAACAGGGAGGCTATGGCTACACCTTC
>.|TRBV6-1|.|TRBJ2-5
CASSGVSSVQETQYF
TGTGCCAGCAGTGGAGTTAGCTCTGTGCAAGAGACCCAGTACTTC
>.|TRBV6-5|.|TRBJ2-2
CASSYSKGNRVGLASNTGELFF
TGTGCCAGCAGTTACTCGAAAGGAAACAGGGTCGGGCTAGCGAGTAACACCGGGGAGCTGTTTTTT
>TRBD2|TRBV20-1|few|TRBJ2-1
CSVWTSGIYNEQFF
TGCAGTGTTTGGACTAGCGGGATCTACAATGAGCAGTTCTTC
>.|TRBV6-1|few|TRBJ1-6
CASSESEQGFSPLHF
TGTGCCAGCAGTGAAAGCGAACAGGGTTTTTCACCCCTCCACTTT
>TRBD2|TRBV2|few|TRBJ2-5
CASTPGGGETQYF
TGTGCCAGCACCCCCGGCGGGGGGGAGACCCAGTACTTC
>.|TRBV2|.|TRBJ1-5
CASSQGGSNQPQHF
TGTGCCAGCAGCCAGGGAGGTAGCAATCAGCCCCAGCATTTT
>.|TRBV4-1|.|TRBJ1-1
CASSQEGGVVYAEAFF
TGCGCCAGCAGCCAAGAAGGCGGGGTCGTTTACGCTGAAGCTTTCTTT
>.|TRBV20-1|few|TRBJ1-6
CSARAVGGSPLHF
TGCAGTGCTAGGGCAGTAGGTGGTTCACCCCTCCACTTT
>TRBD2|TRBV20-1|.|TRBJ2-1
CSAISSGRAVDEQFF
TGCAGTGCTATCTCTAGCGGGAGGGCCGTCGATGAGCAGTTCTTC
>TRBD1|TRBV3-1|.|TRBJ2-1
CASSQEGTGPNNEQFF
TGTGCCAGCAGCCAAGAGGGGACAGGGCCCAACAATGAGCAGTTCTTC
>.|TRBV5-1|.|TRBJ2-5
CASSLTGEGPGTQYF
TGCGCCAGCAGCCTTACGGGGGAAGGCCCCGGGACCCAGTACTTC
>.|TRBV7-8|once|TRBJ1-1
CASSWGPNTEAFF
TGTGCCAGCAGCTGGGGACCGAACACTGAAGCTTTCTTT
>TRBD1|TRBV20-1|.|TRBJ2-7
CSARDPGQGYEQYF
TGCAGTGCTAGAGATCCGGGACAGGGCTACGAGCAGTACTTC
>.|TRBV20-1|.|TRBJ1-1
CSASGGTNTEAFF
TGCAGTGCTAGCGGGGGGACCAACACTGAAGCTTTCTTT
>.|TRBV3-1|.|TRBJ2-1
CASSGQKGPEQFF
TGTGCCAGCAGCGGACAGAAGGGGCCTGAGCAGTTCTTC
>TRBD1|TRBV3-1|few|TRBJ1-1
CASSQTPGQREAFF
TGTGCCAGCAGCCAAACACCGGGACAGAGAGAAGCTTTCTTT
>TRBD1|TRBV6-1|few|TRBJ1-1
CASSRTGDTEAFF
TGTGCCAGCAGCCGGACAGGGGACACTGAAGCTTTCTTT
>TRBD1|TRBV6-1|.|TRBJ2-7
CASSPTGGFREQYF
TGTGCCAGCAGCCCGACAGGGGGCTTTAGGGAGCAGTACTTC
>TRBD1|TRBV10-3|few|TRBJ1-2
CAISEPDRVSGYTF
TGTGCCATCAGTGAGCCCGACAGGGTCTCTGGCTACACCTTC
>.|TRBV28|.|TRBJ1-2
CASSFGGDGYTF
TGTGCCAGCAGTTTTGGAGGGGATGGCTACACCTTC
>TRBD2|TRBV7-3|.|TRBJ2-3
CASSRTSGSLSTDTQYF
TGTGCCAGCAGCCGTACTAGCGGGAGTTTAAGCACAGATACGCAGTATTTT
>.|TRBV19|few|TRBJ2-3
CASSMGLAPSTDTQYF
TGTGCCAGTAGTATGGGGCTCGCCCCGAGCACAGATACGCAGTATTTT
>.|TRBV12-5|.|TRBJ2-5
CASGRQDGETQYF
TGTGCTAGTGGCCGACAGGATGGAGAGACCCAGTACTTC
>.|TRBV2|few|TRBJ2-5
CASLKRREETQYF
TGTGCCAGCCTCAAGCGCCGAGAAGAGACCCAGTACTTC
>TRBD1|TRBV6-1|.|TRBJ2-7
CASRMGQTYEQYF
TGTGCCAGCAGAATGGGACAGACCTACGAGCAGTACTTC
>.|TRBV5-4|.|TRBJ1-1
CASSRGIMNTEAFF
TGTGCCAGCAGCAGGGGGATAATGAACACTGAAGCTTTCTTT
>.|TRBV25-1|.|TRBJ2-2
CASSDSSRDAGELFF
TGTGCCAGCAGCGATTCTTCACGGGACGCCGGGGAGCTGTTTTTT